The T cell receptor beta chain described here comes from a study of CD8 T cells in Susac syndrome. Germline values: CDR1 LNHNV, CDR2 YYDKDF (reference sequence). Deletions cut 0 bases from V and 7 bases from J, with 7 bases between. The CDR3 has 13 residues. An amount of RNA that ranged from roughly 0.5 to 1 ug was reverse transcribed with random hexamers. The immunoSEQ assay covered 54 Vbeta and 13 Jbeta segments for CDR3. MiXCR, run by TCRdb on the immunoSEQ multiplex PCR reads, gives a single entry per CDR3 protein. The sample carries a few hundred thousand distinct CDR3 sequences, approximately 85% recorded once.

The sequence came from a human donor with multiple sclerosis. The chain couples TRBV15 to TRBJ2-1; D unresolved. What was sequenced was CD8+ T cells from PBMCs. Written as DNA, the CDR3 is TGTGCCACCAGCAGAGAGTTCCAAAATGAGCAGTTCTTC. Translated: CATSREFQNEQFF.